This entry concerns a single T cell receptor beta chain. The data belong to a study of blood T cell repertoires in COVID-19. Study overall: Donors in the United States, Italy and Spain gave samples during acute or convalescent COVID-19. T cells, B-cell-depleted T cells, or PBMCs supplied cDNA or gDNA.

J was trimmed by 0 bases and V by 11 bases; bases with no gene match: 6. The CDR3 covers 14 residues. Germline values: CDR1 MNHNY, CDR2 SVGAGI (reference sequence). Per the original data handling: Estimates of nucleated cell counts were drawn from the amplification of reference gene primers. Method: immunoSEQ multiplex PCR; TCRdb's copy keeps in-frame clones and lacks some. That table furnishes V, J and clone size, whereas the DNA furnished D and trimming. This sample has 410,000 or so clones; 89% occur once, and the top ten carry roughly 1.6%. The rearrangement uses TRBV6-6 and TRBJ2-2, with 7 bases aligning to TRBD2. The receptor was derived from a woman between 40 and 55 years old with COVID-19, enrolled during active disease. The sequenced sample consisted of peripheral blood. The CDR3 sequence is CAGGRASNTGELFF. The CDR3 DNA follows: TGTGCCGGGGGGAGGGCTTCGAACACCGGGGAGCTGTTTTTT.